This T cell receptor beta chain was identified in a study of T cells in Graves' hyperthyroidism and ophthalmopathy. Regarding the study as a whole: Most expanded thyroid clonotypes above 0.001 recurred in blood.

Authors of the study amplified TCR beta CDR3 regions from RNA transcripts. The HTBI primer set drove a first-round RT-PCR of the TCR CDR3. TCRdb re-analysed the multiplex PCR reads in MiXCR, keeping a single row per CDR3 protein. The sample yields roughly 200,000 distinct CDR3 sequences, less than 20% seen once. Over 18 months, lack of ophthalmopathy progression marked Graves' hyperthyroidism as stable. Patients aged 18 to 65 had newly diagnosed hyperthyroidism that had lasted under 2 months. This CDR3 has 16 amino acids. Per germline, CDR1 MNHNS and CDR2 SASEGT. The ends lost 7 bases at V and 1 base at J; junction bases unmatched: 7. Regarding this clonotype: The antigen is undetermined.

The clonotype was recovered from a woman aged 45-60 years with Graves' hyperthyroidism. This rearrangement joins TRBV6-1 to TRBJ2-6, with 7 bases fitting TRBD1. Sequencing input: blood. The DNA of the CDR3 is TGTGCCAGCAATGAGGGGGCTCTATCTGGGGCCAACGTCCTGACTTTC. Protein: CASNEGALSGANVLTF.